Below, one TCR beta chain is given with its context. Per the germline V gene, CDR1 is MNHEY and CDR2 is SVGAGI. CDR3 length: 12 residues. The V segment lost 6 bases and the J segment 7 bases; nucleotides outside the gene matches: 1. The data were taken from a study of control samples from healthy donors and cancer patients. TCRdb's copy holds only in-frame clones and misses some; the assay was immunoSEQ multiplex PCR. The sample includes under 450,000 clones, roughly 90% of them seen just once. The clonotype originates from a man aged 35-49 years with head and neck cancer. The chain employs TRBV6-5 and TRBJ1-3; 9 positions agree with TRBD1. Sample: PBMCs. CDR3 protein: CASRGTGNTIYF. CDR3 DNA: TGTGCCAGCAGGGGGACAGGGAACACCATATATTTT.